Below, 9 T cell receptor beta chains from the same sample are listed, as sequenced in a study of shared clonotypes between healthy human individuals. Naive CD8 cells lacked CD45RO, underwent positive selection for CCR7 and left out terminally differentiated effector memory CD45RA+ cells. Sequencing was performed with immunoSEQ multiplex PCR; in TCRdb, only in-frame clones are kept and a portion is missing. The sample consists of over 2 million clones, about 95% of them appearing once. Sequencing was carried out using naive CD8+ T cells sorted from blood. These receptors came from a man aged 18-30 years in good health.

The CDR3 region has the DNA TGTGCCAGCAGCCCCTCGACGGAACCTAATGAAAAACTGTTTTTT. Protein sequence: CASSPSTEPNEKLFF. The J gene is TRBJ1-4, the V gene TRBV9; no clear D. CDR3 size: 15 residues. Germline V gene data show CDR1 as SGDLS and CDR2 as YYNGEE. V lost 4 bases and J lost 3, with 13 bases in between.

The rearrangement uses TRBV27 and TRBJ1-1; D is perhaps TRBD1 (5 bases). Germline lookup yields CDR1 MNHEY and CDR2 SMNVEV (reference sequence). With 5 bases removed from V and 2 bases from J, the gap between germline ends came to 12 bases. This CDR3 spans 14 amino acids. As DNA, the CDR3 is TGTGCCAGCAGTCTCCTTGACAGTAACACTGAAGCTTTCTTT. Amino acids: CASSLLDSNTEAFF.

V is TRBV7-9 and J is TRBJ1-3; no clear D gene. Germline CDR1 SEHNR, CDR2 FQNEAQ (reference sequence). V was pared by 2 bases and J by 3 bases, with 8 bases between. The CDR3 sequence is 14 residues long. CDR3 in amino acids: CASSLSWDGNTIYF. The CDR3 DNA is TGTGCCAGCAGCTTATCGTGGGATGGAAACACCATATATTTT.

The chain carries TRBV5-6 and TRBJ1-2; TRBD1 aligns across 8 bases. Germline CDR1 is SGHDT and CDR2 is YYEEEE. J lost 4 bases, V lost 5 bases, and 7 bases had no gene match. There are 14 residues in the CDR3. CDR3 bases: TGTGCCAGCAGAGGACAGGGCTCCCTCTATGGCTACACCTTC. It encodes CASRGQGSLYGYTF.

The chain employs TRBV9 and TRBJ2-4; 7 bases agree with TRBD2. With 0 bases clipped from V and 8 bases from J, the junction kept 5 bases outside the gene matches. The CDR3 runs 14 residues. Germline CDR1 reads SGDLS; CDR2 reads YYNGEE. The CDR3 DNA follows: TGTGCCAGCAGCGTAGTATCGGGGGGAGACATTCAGTACTTC. Encoded protein: CASSVVSGGDIQYF.

V is TRBV9 and J is TRBJ2-7; 10 bases line up with TRBD2. The CDR3 sequence is 15 residues long. Germline CDR1 SGDLS, CDR2 YYNGEE. V was clipped by 3 bases and J by 6 bases; unmatched bases: 9. The CDR3 DNA reads TGTGCCAGCAGCGAGGGGGCTAGCGGGAGCCGCGAGCAGTACTTC. This codes for CASSEGASGSREQYF.

J is TRBJ2-3 and V is TRBV7-9; TRBD2 matches at 9 bases. The V and J ends lost 6 bases and 7 bases, in that order; junction bases with no gene match: 14. This CDR3 is 16 amino acids long. Germline CDR1 reads SEHNR; CDR2 reads FQNEAQ (reference sequence). The DNA of the CDR3 is TGTGCCAGCAGACCGCATATGCGGGGGGGCATAAATACGCAGTATTTT. This codes for CASRPHMRGGINTQYF.

The genes are TRBV5-6 and TRBJ1-2; D ambiguous. The V gene's germline CDR1 is SGHDT and CDR2 YYEEEE. Trimming pared 0 bases from V and 5 bases from J, leaving 11 bases between. The CDR3 consists of 14 residues. DNA for the CDR3: TGTGCCAGCAGCTTGGTTAGAGGCCATTATGGCTACACCTTC. Its translation is CASSLVRGHYGYTF.

V gene TRBV9 combines with J gene TRBJ2-1; 11 positions match TRBD2. The CDR3 contains 17 residues. V trimming: 3 bases; J trimming: 7 bases; junction bases outside the gene matches: 12. In germline, CDR1 is SGDLS, CDR2 YYNGEE. CDR3 amino acids: CASSASGNSGRVNEQFF. CDR3 in DNA: TGTGCCAGCAGCGCAAGCGGGAATAGCGGGAGGGTGAATGAGCAGTTCTTC. The full variable domain, its missing parts supplied by reference TRBV9 and TRBJ2-1, is DSGVTQTPKHLITATGQRVTLRCSPRSGDLSVYWYQQSLDQGLQFLIQYYNGEERAKGNILERFSAQQFPDLHSELNLSSLELGDSALYFCASSASGNSGRVNEQFFGPGTRLTVL.